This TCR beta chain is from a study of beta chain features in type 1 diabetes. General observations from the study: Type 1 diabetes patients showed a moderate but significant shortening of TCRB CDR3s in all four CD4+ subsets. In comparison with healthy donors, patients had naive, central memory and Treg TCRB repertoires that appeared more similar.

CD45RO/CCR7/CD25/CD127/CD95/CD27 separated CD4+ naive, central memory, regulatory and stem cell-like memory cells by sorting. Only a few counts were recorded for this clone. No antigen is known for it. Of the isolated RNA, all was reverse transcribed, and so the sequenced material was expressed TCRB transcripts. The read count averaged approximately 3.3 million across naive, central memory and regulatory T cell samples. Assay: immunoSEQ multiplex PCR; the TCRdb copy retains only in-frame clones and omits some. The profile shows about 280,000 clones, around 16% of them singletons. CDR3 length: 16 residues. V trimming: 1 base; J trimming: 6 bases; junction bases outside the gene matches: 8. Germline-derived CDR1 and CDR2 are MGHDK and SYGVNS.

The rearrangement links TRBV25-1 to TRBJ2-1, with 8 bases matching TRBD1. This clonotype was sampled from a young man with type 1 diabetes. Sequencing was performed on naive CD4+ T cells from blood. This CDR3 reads CASSESGRGRSNEQFF. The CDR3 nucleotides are TGTGCCAGCAGTGAATCGGGCAGGGGGCGAAGCAATGAGCAGTTCTTC.